This entry features one T cell receptor beta chain sequence. CDR1 and CDR2 (germline): MNHEY, SVGAGI. The CDR3 sequence is 13 residues long. V trimming: 6 bases; J trimming: 3 bases; junction bases outside the gene matches: 4. Adults between about 18 and 89 years of age took part from about two dozen US areas. TCRdb's table, derived via immunoSEQ multiplex PCR, lists solely in-frame clones and lacks some. The sample has 300,000 to 350,000 clones, roughly 90% seen once. This record belongs to a study of blood T cell repertoires in COVID-19. Looking at the study overall: The samples span acute and convalescent COVID-19 from the United States, Italy and Spain. From T cells, B-cell-depleted T cells, or PBMCs came the material, which was cDNA or gDNA.

Sequenced sample: PBMCs or T cells enriched from blood (not recorded which). This TCR was sampled from a woman under 30 with acute COVID-19. V gene TRBV6-5 combines with J gene TRBJ1-2, with 7 nucleotides matching TRBD1. This chain's CDR3 is CASSRDRYYGYTF. CDR3 coding DNA: TGTGCCAGCAGCCGGGACAGATACTATGGCTACACCTTC.